Below are 13 T cell receptor beta chains sequenced from a single sample in a study of OX40 agonist ivuxolimab in advanced cancers. Only in-frame clones appear in the TCRdb table, and some are missing; sequencing was by immunoSEQ multiplex PCR. The sample has some 60,000 clones; about 88% are singletons. The source was CD4+ or CD8+ T cells sorted from blood, collected in a trial of the OX40 agonist ivuxolimab. The receptors were sampled from an adult with an advanced solid tumor such as melanoma, head and neck, liver or kidney cancer.

The genes are TRBV27 and TRBJ2-2, with D unclear. Germline V CDR1 and CDR2: MNHEY, SMNVEV (reference sequence). There are 14 residues in the CDR3. V dropped 4 bases and J dropped 6 bases, with 12 bases sitting between them. The CDR3 nucleotides read TGTGCCAGCAGTTGGACGAGTCATGCCGGGGAGCTGTTTTTT. It yields the protein CASSWTSHAGELFF.

This clone has only a few counts. The CDR3 DNA reads TGTGCCAGCAGCTTTGGGGGTGGCTACACCTTC. Translated, it gives CASSFGGGYTF. The rearrangement links TRBV7-2 to TRBJ1-2, with a tentative D call TRBD1 (5 bases). The CDR3 sequence is 11 residues long. Germline V CDR1 and CDR2: SGHTA, FQGNSA. Trimming pared 3 bases from V and 7 bases from J, leaving 6 bases between.

The J gene is TRBJ2-2, the V gene TRBV5-1; 9 positions match TRBD1. The CDR3 length is 13 residues. Germline V lookup: CDR1 SGHRS, CDR2 YFSETQ. With V trimmed by 7 bases and J by 7 bases, 5 bases remained unmatched. CDR3 in amino acids: CASRGQGNGELFF. The CDR3 DNA reads as TGCGCCAGCCGGGGACAGGGAAACGGGGAGCTGTTTTTT.

The gene calls are TRBV30 and TRBJ1-6, with D unclear. The V and J ends lost 4 bases and 7 bases respectively, with 14 bases between them. Germline CDR1 and CDR2: GTSNPN and SVGIG (reference sequence). The CDR3 is 14 residues long. The DNA of the CDR3 is TGTGCCTGGATTGAAGACGGCCTAAATTCACCCCTCCACTTT. Encoded protein: CAWIEDGLNSPLHF.

J is TRBJ1-2 and V is TRBV5-4, with D tentatively TRBD1 (6 bases). Germline V gene lookup returns CDR1 SGHNT and CDR2 YYREEE (reference sequence). The V gene lost 2 bases and the J gene lost 3 bases, with 14 bases spanning the gap. The CDR3 is made up of 15 amino acids. The CDR3 loop reads CASSFTQGQDYGYTF. For the CDR3, the DNA is TGTGCCAGCAGCTTTACTCAGGGGCAGGACTATGGCTACACCTTC.

This chain connects TRBV5-6 to TRBJ1-2; no clear D gene. Looked up from germline, CDR1 is SGHDT and CDR2 is YYEEEE. This CDR3 has 12 residues. Trimming took off 0 bases at V and 7 bases at J, with 7 bases between the two ends. This CDR3 reads CASSLVTGGYTF. The CDR3 DNA is TGTGCCAGCAGCTTGGTGACGGGTGGCTACACCTTC.

The genes are TRBV6-6 and TRBJ2-6; TRBD1 aligns across 9 bases. Per the germline V gene, CDR1 is MNHNY and CDR2 is SVGAGI (reference sequence). With 4 bases clipped from V and 2 bases from J, the junction kept 3 bases outside the gene matches. The CDR3 runs to 16 residues. The CDR3 loop is CASSCGTGTGANVLTF. The CDR3, as DNA: TGTGCCAGCAGTTGCGGGACAGGGACTGGGGCCAACGTCCTGACTTTC.

This rearrangement joins TRBV10-3 to TRBJ2-7; 11 nucleotides align to TRBD1. The CDR3 is made up of 14 amino acids. J was trimmed by 2 bases and V by 6 bases; bases with no gene match: 3. Germline V gives CDR1 ENHRY, CDR2 SYGVKD. This chain's CDR3 is CAIRLGQGAYEQYF. CDR3 sequence (DNA): TGTGCCATCAGACTGGGACAGGGGGCCTACGAGCAGTACTTC.

The chain is built from TRBV5-4 and TRBJ2-5; 8 bases match TRBD1. V trimming: 3 bases; J trimming: 4 bases; junction bases outside the gene matches: 5. The CDR3 runs 14 residues. CDR1 SGHNT and CDR2 YYREEE come from the germline V gene (reference sequence). In DNA, the CDR3 is TGTGCCAGCAGCTCGACAGGGGTCACAGAGACCCAGTACTTC. Protein sequence: CASSSTGVTETQYF.

The chain joins TRBV27 to TRBJ1-1; maybe TRBD1 (6 bases). The CDR3 has 15 amino acids. Per the germline V gene, CDR1 is MNHEY and CDR2 is SMNVEV (reference sequence). Trimming stripped 2 bases from V and 6 bases from J, with 16 bases between. The CDR3 reads CASSLDRARGSEAFF. The CDR3 DNA reads TGTGCCAGCAGTTTAGATCGCGCCAGGGGCTCTGAAGCTTTCTTT.

V gene TRBV9 combines with J gene TRBJ2-5; 9 positions match TRBD2. Per germline, CDR1 SGDLS and CDR2 YYNGEE. V shed 0 bases and J 2 bases; nucleotides not matched to a gene: 11. The CDR3 totals 18 residues. The CDR3 bases are TGTGCCAGCAGCGTAGGAGGATTAGCGGGGGCTGGTCAAGAGACCCAGTACTTC. Protein sequence: CASSVGGLAGAGQETQYF. The variable domain in full, completed from reference TRBV9 and TRBJ2-5, reads DSGVTQTPKHLITATGQRVTLRCSPRSGDLSVYWYQQSLDQGLQFLIQYYNGEERAKGNILERFSAQQFPDLHSELNLSSLELGDSALYFCASSVGGLAGAGQETQYFGPGTRLLVL.

This clone appeared once. This sequence joins TRBV18 and TRBJ2-5; 7 bases fit TRBD1. Per the germline V gene, CDR1 is KGHSH and CDR2 is LQKENI. V dropped 3 bases and J dropped 1; count of bases not matched to a gene: 2. The length of the CDR3 is 14 residues. The CDR3 here is CASSPGQPQETQYF. DNA of the CDR3: TGTGCCAGCTCACCGGGACAGCCCCAAGAGACCCAGTACTTC.

The chain uses TRBV7-9 and TRBJ1-5; TRBD1 agrees at 7 bases. The V gene's germline CDR1 is SEHNR and CDR2 FQNEAQ (reference sequence). CDR3 length: 18 residues. Unmatched junction bases numbered 13, after V lost 3 bases and J lost 2 bases. For the CDR3, the DNA is TGTGCCAGCAGCTTTGTCGCCAAACAGGGGATTGGCAATCAGCCCCAGCATTTT. This gives the protein CASSFVAKQGIGNQPQHF.